This T cell receptor beta chain emerged from a study of chemoradiotherapy in HPV16-positive cancers. As for this clone: Antigen: not known.

The CDR3 extends over 14 amino acids. CDR1 and CDR2 (germline): SGHNT, YYREEE (reference sequence). Trimming took off 6 bases at V and 8 bases at J, with 17 bases between the two ends. TCRdb's table, derived via immunoSEQ multiplex PCR, lists solely in-frame clones and lacks some. The sample consists of more than 9,000 clones, nearly 90% of them appearing once. Study-level results: Functional assays defining HPV-specific T cells used only two HPV16-positive patients.

Collection of the sample occurred from a patient who underwent chemoradiotherapy. The chain couples TRBV5-4 to TRBJ1-4; the D gene is possibly TRBD1 (6 bases). This sequence originates from a human donor with HPV-associated anogenital cancer. The CDR3 protein is CASTGSGDDEKLFF. CDR3 sequence (DNA): TGTGCCAGCACCGGGTCAGGGGATGACGAAAAACTGTTTTTT.